This T cell receptor (beta chain) was sequenced in a study of shared clonotypes between healthy human individuals. Libraries were prepared by immunoSEQ multiplex PCR; TCRdb keeps only in-frame clonotypes and omits some of them. The data hold roughly 2.2 million clones, with 80% to 95% observed a single time. Looked up from germline, CDR1 is SQVTM and CDR2 is ANQGSEA. The CDR3 has 9 amino acids. This sequence was found in a man aged 18-30 years in good health. Some clones in this sample may be carry-over from other donors' samples. Specimen: naive CD4+ T cells from PBMCs. Subset given: CD45RA+ positively selected. This sequence joins TRBV29-1 and TRBJ2-5, with no clear D. Gene TRBJ2-7 matches the end of the DNA better, so the J call may be wrong. The chain's CDR3 is CNYPYEQYF. In nucleotides, the CDR3 is TGCAATTACCCCTACGAGCAGTACTTC.